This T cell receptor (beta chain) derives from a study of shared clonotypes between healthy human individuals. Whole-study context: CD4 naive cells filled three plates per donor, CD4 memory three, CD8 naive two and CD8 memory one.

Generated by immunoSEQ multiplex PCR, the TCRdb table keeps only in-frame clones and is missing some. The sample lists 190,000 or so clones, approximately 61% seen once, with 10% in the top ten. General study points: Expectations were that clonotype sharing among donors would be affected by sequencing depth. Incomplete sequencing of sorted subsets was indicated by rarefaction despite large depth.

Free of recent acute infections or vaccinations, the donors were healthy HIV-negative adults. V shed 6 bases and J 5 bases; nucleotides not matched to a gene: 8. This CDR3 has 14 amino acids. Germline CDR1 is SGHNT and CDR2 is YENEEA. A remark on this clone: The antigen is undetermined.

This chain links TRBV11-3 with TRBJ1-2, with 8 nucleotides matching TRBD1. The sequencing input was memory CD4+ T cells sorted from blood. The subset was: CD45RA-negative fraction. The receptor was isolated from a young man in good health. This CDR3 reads CASRPTGARYGYTF. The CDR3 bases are TGTGCCAGCAGACCGACAGGGGCAAGATATGGCTACACCTTC.